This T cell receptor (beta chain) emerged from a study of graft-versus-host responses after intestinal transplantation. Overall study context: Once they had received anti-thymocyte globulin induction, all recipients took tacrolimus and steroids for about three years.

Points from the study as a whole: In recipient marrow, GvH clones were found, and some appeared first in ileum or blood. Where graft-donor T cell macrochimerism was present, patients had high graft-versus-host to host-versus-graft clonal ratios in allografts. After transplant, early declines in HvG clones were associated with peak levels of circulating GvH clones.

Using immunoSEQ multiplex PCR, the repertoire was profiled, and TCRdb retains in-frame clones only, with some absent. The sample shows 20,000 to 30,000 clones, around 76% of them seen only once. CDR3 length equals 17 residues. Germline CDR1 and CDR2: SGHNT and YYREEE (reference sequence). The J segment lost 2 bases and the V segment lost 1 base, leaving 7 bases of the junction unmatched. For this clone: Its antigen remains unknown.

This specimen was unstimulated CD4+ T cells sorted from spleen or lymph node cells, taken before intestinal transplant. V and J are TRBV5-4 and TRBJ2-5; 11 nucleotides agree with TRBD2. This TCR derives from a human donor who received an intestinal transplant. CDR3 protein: CASSLTVIAGGQETQYF. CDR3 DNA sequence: TGTGCCAGCAGCTTGACCGTAATAGCGGGGGGGCAAGAGACCCAGTACTTC.